The sequence of this T cell receptor beta chain was determined in a study of T and B cells in COVID-19 patients. Each TRB amplification used roughly 230-550 ng of genomic DNA from blood. BIOMED2 TRB-A/B primer pools were used in multiplex TRB PCR. Each CDR3 protein gets one entry after TCRdb re-called the multiplex PCR reads with MiXCR. The top ten clones hold more than 20% of a sample with about 7,000 distinct CDR3 sequences, about a third of them seen once. This clonotype was seen a handful of times. Sequences were obtained from blood. This TCR was sampled from a human donor with active COVID-19.

CDR3: CASSHSMGGTGTYEQYF. The CDR3 DNA follows: TGTGCCAGCTCGCATTCGATGGGGGGGACAGGGACCTACGAGCAGTACTTC. The gene calls are TRBV18 and TRBJ2-7, with 9 bases matching TRBD1. Germline CDR1 is KGHSH and CDR2 is LQKENI. Trimming at V came to 6 bases and at J to 2 bases, leaving 14 bases not matched to a gene. This CDR3 region has 17 residues.